These T cell receptor beta chains were read from a single sample in a study of response to subunit inactivated influenza vaccine. TCRdb processed the RT-PCR reads anew with MiXCR; each CDR3 protein has one entry. Among approximately 500,000 distinct CDR3 sequences listed, under 15% were seen once. The sequences come from PBMCs from blood, collected roughly 48 days after vaccination. These receptor sequences come from a man aged 50-60 years who received an inactivated influenza vaccine. The CDR3 runs from the conserved cysteine through the conserved F or W. The D gene is left open where the match is weak. Only part of the rows carry a size: once, few, many, or a class if the clone is expanded.

TGTGCCAGCAGGTGGGGGTACGAGCAGTACTTC,CASRWGYEQYF,.,TRBV27,TRBJ2-7,few
TGTGCCTCCAGCCCCTTTAGCGGGGGCAGTTCACCCCTCCACTTT,CASSPFSGGSSPLHF,.,TRBV16,TRBJ1-6,.
TGTGCCAGCAGTTACATGGGACCGATGAACACTGAAGCTTTCTTT,CASSYMGPMNTEAFF,.,TRBV6-5,TRBJ1-1,few
TGTGCCAGCAGCTTGTGGGCTAGCGGGGAGCAGTACTTC,CASSLWASGEQYF,TRBD2,TRBV5-4,TRBJ2-7,few
TGTGCCAGCAGCGACCGGACTAGCGCCGGGGAGCTGTTTTTT,CASSDRTSAGELFF,TRBD2,TRBV11-3,TRBJ2-2,many
TGTGCCAGCAGGGAAACAGGGTTCACAGATACGCAGTATTTT,CASRETGFTDTQYF,.,TRBV6-2/TRBV6-3,TRBJ2-3,.
TGTGCCAGCAGGAACCCCGGGGACAGCGAGTTCTTC,CASRNPGDSEFF,TRBD1,TRBV7-3,TRBJ2-1,.
TGTGCCAGCAAATTAACAGCTAGCACAGATACGCAGTATTTT,CASKLTASTDTQYF,.,TRBV3-1,TRBJ2-3,.
TGTGCCAGCGCCAACATACAGGGGTACGCTTCACCCCTCCACTTT,CASANIQGYASPLHF,TRBD1,TRBV12-3/TRBV12-4,TRBJ1-6,many
TGTGCCACCAGTGATGCCGTGGGCATTCAGTACTTC,CATSDAVGIQYF,.,TRBV24-1,TRBJ2-4,few
TGCGCCAGCAGCCAAGACTCGGTAGCGGTCGGGGAGCTGTTTTTT,CASSQDSVAVGELFF,.,TRBV4-3,TRBJ2-2,few
TGTGCCAGCAGCCCCGGGTTTGGGGATCAGTTCTTC,CASSPGFGDQFF,.,TRBV12-3/TRBV12-4,TRBJ2-1,many
TGCAGCGTTGACACTAGCGGGAGGGCCAGTAATGAGCAGTTCTTC,CSVDTSGRASNEQFF,TRBD2,TRBV29-1,TRBJ2-1,.
TGTGCCAGCAGGTCCCAGGGGGCAGGGGAGACCCAGTACTTC,CASRSQGAGETQYF,TRBD1,TRBV6-1,TRBJ2-5,few
TGTGCCATCAGACCAGGGCTCTCTGGAAACACCATATATTTT,CAIRPGLSGNTIYF,.,TRBV10-3,TRBJ1-3,few
TGTGCCACCAGCAGAGATCGGGCGGGGACCCCCTACGAGCAGTACTTC,CATSRDRAGTPYEQYF,.,TRBV15,TRBJ2-7,.
TGCAGCGCCCGCGGGACGAGGGCCTACAATGAGCAGTTCTTC,CSARGTRAYNEQFF,.,TRBV29-1,TRBJ2-1,few
TGTGCCAGCAGCACTCCCCTGGGACAGCTACACTACAATGAGCAGTTCTTC,CASSTPLGQLHYNEQFF,TRBD1,TRBV7-2,TRBJ2-1,.
TGTGCCATCAGTACCTCCGCAGGGACGGGGAAACTGTTTTTT,CAISTSAGTGKLFF,.,TRBV12-3/TRBV12-4,TRBJ1-4,.
TGCGCCAGCAGCCAAGGATCCGGGACAGGGCAGAAGACCCAGTACTTC,CASSQGSGTGQKTQYF,TRBD1,TRBV4-1,TRBJ2-5,few
TGCAGTGCTACAGGACTAGCGGGGTTTGTAACCGGGGAGCTGTTTTTT,CSATGLAGFVTGELFF,TRBD2,TRBV20-1,TRBJ2-2,many
TGTGCCAGCAGCCAGAATGCCGGGACAGGGGGTACTGAAGCTTTCTTT,CASSQNAGTGGTEAFF,TRBD1,TRBV4-2,TRBJ1-1,few
TGTGCCAGCAGCGGACTCCCCGGGGAGCTGTTTTTT,CASSGLPGELFF,.,TRBV5-6,TRBJ2-2,.
TGTGCCACCAGTACTCCGGGGTTAGGGACCCAGTACTTC,CATSTPGLGTQYF,.,TRBV24-1,TRBJ2-5,few
TGCGCCAGCAATAGACAGGGGAGCGGGTATGGCTACACCTTC,CASNRQGSGYGYTF,TRBD1,TRBV10-2,TRBJ1-2,few
TGTGCCAGCAGCGTAGCTAATCACGATGAGCAGTTCTTC,CASSVANHDEQFF,.,TRBV9,TRBJ2-1,few
TGCGCCAGCAGCGCCGGGACTGGGGCCTACGAGCAGCACTTC,CASSAGTGAYEQHF,.,TRBV5-1,TRBJ2-7,.
TGTGCCAGCAGCTTAGTCGGCGGGTTCGGATCAGGCCCCCAGCATTTT,CASSLVGGFGSGPQHF,.,TRBV7-9,TRBJ1-5,few
TGTGCCAGCAGCCCTAGTATGGGGGAGGGCCTGCTCGAGCAGTACTTC,CASSPSMGEGLLEQYF,TRBD2,TRBV7-8,TRBJ2-7,few
TGCAGTGCTAGTAATGACATTCAGTACTTC,CSASNDIQYF,.,TRBV20-1,TRBJ2-4,few
TGTGCCAGCAGTAAGGCCCAGGGCTCTGGAAACACCATATATTTT,CASSKAQGSGNTIYF,.,TRBV3-1,TRBJ1-3,.
TGTGCCAGCAGCGTAGGGTCTAGCGGGGCCTACAATGAGCAGTTCTTC,CASSVGSSGAYNEQFF,TRBD2,TRBV9,TRBJ2-1,.
TGTGCCAGCAGCCTGGGACAAGCAAATGAAGCTTTCTTT,CASSLGQANEAFF,.,TRBV7-2,TRBJ1-1,few
TGTGCCAGCAGCCAAGGTCCAGGACAGGGGAAGGGACAGTACTTC,CASSQGPGQGKGQYF,TRBD1,TRBV14,TRBJ2-7,few
TGTGCCAGCAGCTTAGTGTCGACTCAGGCCCACACAGATACGCAGTATTTT,CASSLVSTQAHTDTQYF,.,TRBV7-2,TRBJ2-3,once
TGTGCCAGCAGCCAAGGGGGCACCGGGGAGCTGTTTTTT,CASSQGGTGELFF,.,TRBV3-1,TRBJ2-2,many
TGTGCCATCAGTCCCGGGACAGGGAATCTTCTGGGCCAAGAGACCCAGTACTTC,CAISPGTGNLLGQETQYF,TRBD1,TRBV10-3,TRBJ2-5,many
TGTGCCAGCAGTTTATTTTCTGTCCGGGACAGTAACAATGAGCAGTTCTTC,CASSLFSVRDSNNEQFF,TRBD1,TRBV28,TRBJ2-1,few
TGTGCCAGCAGTTCGCCCGGGACAGGGATCAACGAGCAGTACTTC,CASSSPGTGINEQYF,TRBD1,TRBV6-5,TRBJ2-7,few
TGCAGTACACCGGGACAGGGGGGCTATGGCTACACCTTC,CSTPGQGGYGYTF,TRBD1,TRBV20-1,TRBJ1-2,.
TGTGCCAGCAGTGCCCACGCTAGGGGCTCTGGGGCCAACGTCCTGACTTTC,CASSAHARGSGANVLTF,.,TRBV6-1,TRBJ2-6,.
TGTGCCAGCTCCAGAGGACAGGGCAACAATGAGCAGTTCTTC,CASSRGQGNNEQFF,TRBD1,TRBV18,TRBJ2-1,.
TGTGCCAGCAGTTTATCATATACAGTCAAGAACACCGGGGAGCTGTTTTTT,CASSLSYTVKNTGELFF,.,TRBV27,TRBJ2-2,many
TGTGCCATCAGAGGAGACAGATCCTCGGAGCAGTACTTC,CAIRGDRSSEQYF,.,TRBV10-3,TRBJ2-7,few
TGCAGTGCTAGTGGTAGCGGGAGTCTTAATGAGCAGTTCTTC,CSASGSGSLNEQFF,TRBD2,TRBV20-1,TRBJ2-1,many